This T cell receptor (beta chain) stems from a study of beta chain features in type 1 diabetes. Whole-study findings and limits: Moderately but significantly shorter TCRB CDR3s were found in Type 1 diabetes patients in all four CD4+ subsets. Researchers cautioned that cDNA sequencing could over-represent cells with high TCR expression.

This clone was detected only a few times. The antigen is undetermined. The isolated RNA, all of it, was reverse transcribed, so expressed TCRB transcripts were what got sequenced. Roughly 3.5 million reads per sample on average were obtained from naive, central memory and regulatory T cell samples. Some clones are missing from TCRdb's copy, which holds only in-frame ones; the method was immunoSEQ multiplex PCR. The repertoire holds 900,000 or so clones, with 15% to 20% as singletons. CDR3 length equals 16 residues. Germline V lookup: CDR1 KGHSH, CDR2 LQKENI. The ends were cut back, 4 bases at V and 2 bases at J, with 17 bases in the middle. Without exception, sorted populations had purity beyond 95%.

The V gene is TRBV18, the J gene TRBJ2-5; D is undetermined. This TCR came from a woman aged 18-35 years in good health. The sequenced sample consisted of naive CD4+ T cells from blood. The chain's CDR3 is CASSRRRELKQETQYF. For the CDR3, the DNA is TGTGCCAGCTCACGACGGAGAGAGTTGAAGCAAGAGACCCAGTACTTC.